One and the same sample provided the 23 T cell receptor beta chains below, sequenced in a study of T cell responses to AZD1222 COVID-19 vaccine. Sequencing used immunoSEQ multiplex PCR; TCRdb keeps in-frame clones, though not all of them. This sample has 140,000 to 150,000 clones, with roughly 89% found just once. The sequencing here drew on peripheral blood, taken 28 days after the second AZD1222 dose. These receptor sequences come from an adult who received the AZD1222 COVID-19 vaccine.

This sequence joins TRBV20-1 and TRBJ2-3, with TRBD1 as a possible D gene (6 bases). Trimming removed 3 bases at V and 4 bases at J, with 20 bases between. The germline V gene encodes CDR1 DFQATT and CDR2 SNEGSKA (reference sequence). CDR3 size: 16 residues. CDR3 sequence: CSASGGGTLRSDTQYF. CDR3 nucleotides: TGCAGTGCTAGTGGGGGCGGCACCCTCCGTTCAGATACGCAGTATTTT.

The chain combines TRBV3-1 (or the pseudogene TRBV3-2) with TRBJ2-1; 7 bases map to TRBD2. The CDR3 loop spans 16 amino acids. V lost 1 base to trimming and J lost 9 bases; unmatched junction nucleotides: 12. In germline, CDR1 is LGHDT, CDR2 YNNKEL (reference sequence). CDR3 region: CASSQAFQREKGEQFF. As DNA, the CDR3 is TGTGCCAGCAGCCAAGCCTTCCAGCGGGAAAAGGGTGAGCAGTTCTTC.

The chain is built from TRBV5-1 and TRBJ2-5; TRBD2 matches at 8 bases. Germline values: CDR1 SGHRS, CDR2 YFSETQ. V lost 9 bases to trimming and J lost 5 bases; unmatched junction nucleotides: 9. The CDR3 covers 13 residues. CDR3 in amino acids: CATREGGEETQYF. CDR3 coding DNA: TGCGCCACACGGGAGGGAGGAGAGGAGACCCAGTACTTC.

The chain employs TRBV19 and TRBJ1-2; D remains ambiguous. The CDR3 is 12 residues long. Germline-derived CDR1 and CDR2 are LNHDA and SQIVND (reference sequence). The ends were cut back, 10 bases at V and 13 bases at J, with 22 bases in the middle. The CDR3 DNA follows: TGTGCCACCAGTAACTGGGGATTGTCTTCCACCTTC. Residues: CATSNWGLSSTF.

As DNA, the CDR3 is TGTGCCAGCAGCTTCGGGGGAGTGGAGACCCAGTACTTC. Its protein product is CASSFGGVETQYF. V gene TRBV7-9 combines with J gene TRBJ2-5; a weak D match, TRBD2 (6 bases). The V and J ends lost 3 bases and 5 bases respectively, with 10 bases between them. The germline gives CDR1 SEHNR, CDR2 FQNEAQ (reference sequence). The length of the CDR3 is 13 residues. The full variable domain, completed using reference TRBV7-9 and TRBJ2-5, is DTGVSQNPRHKITKRGQNVTFRCDPISEHNRLYWYRQTLGQGPEFLTYFQNEAQLEKSRLLSDRFSAERPKGSFSTLEIQRTEQGDSAMYLCASSFGGVETQYFGPGTRLLVL.

The J gene is TRBJ1-3, the V gene TRBV28; no definite D call. Germline-derived CDR1 and CDR2 are MDHEN and SYDVKM. The CDR3 totals 15 residues. V lost 6 bases to trimming and J lost 0 bases, with 12 bases between them. The CDR3 loop reads CASSQLPRSGNTIYF. As DNA, the CDR3 is TGTGCCAGCAGCCAACTACCCCGCTCTGGAAACACCATATATTTT.

This clone appeared a single time. This sequence joins TRBV9 and TRBJ2-2, with D hard to call. The CDR3 spans 16 residues. CDR1 is SGDLS and CDR2 is YYNGEE in the germline V gene. The ends were cut back, 6 bases at V and 1 base at J, with 16 bases in the middle. The CDR3 DNA reads TGTGCCAGCAACTCCATGCCTGGGGTGAACACCGGGGAGCTGTTTTTT. Translation: CASNSMPGVNTGELFF.

About this clone: Germline and junction disagree at one end, which may indicate a read error. The chain employs TRBV12-5 and TRBJ1-2; 7 bases line up with TRBD1. Germline CDR1 and CDR2: LGHNT and FRNRAP. The CDR3 sequence is 12 residues long. The CDR3 spells CASGLDRGPHFF. The CDR3, as DNA: TGTGCTAGTGGTTTGGACAGGGGCCCCCACTTCTTC. The full variable domain, with the rest looked up from reference TRBV12-5 and TRBJ1-2, is DARVTQTPRHKVTEMGQEVTMRCQPILGHNTVFWYRQTMMQGLELLAYFRNRAPLDDSGMPKDRFSAEMPDATLATLKIQPSEPRDSAVYFCASGLDRGPHFFGSGTRLTVV.

As DNA, the CDR3 is TGTGCCAGCAGCGCTCGACCCCTGGAAGGCACAGCAGATACGCAGTATTTT. Protein product: CASSARPLEGTADTQYF. The chain recombines TRBV9 with TRBJ2-3; D not certain. The ends were cut back, 3 bases at V and 4 bases at J, with 21 bases in the middle. The CDR3 has 17 residues. From germline, CDR1 is SGDLS and CDR2 YYNGEE.

The gene calls are TRBV5-3 and TRBJ1-5; no clear D. TRBV5-3 is an ORF, with its function uncertain. V lost 5 bases, J lost 7 bases, and 4 bases lay in between. This CDR3 comprises 10 residues. The CDR3 loop reads CARSWQPQHF. CDR3 bases: TGTGCCAGAAGTTGGCAGCCCCAGCATTTT.

The chain uses TRBV7-2 and TRBJ2-7; TRBD2 matches at 11 bases. The CDR3 consists of 16 residues. The V segment lost 1 base and the J segment 3 bases; nucleotides outside the gene matches: 5. Germline lookup yields CDR1 SGHTA and CDR2 FQGNSA. CDR3 amino acids: CASSLVGLAERYEQYF. The CDR3 bases are TGTGCCAGCAGCTTAGTGGGACTAGCGGAACGCTACGAGCAGTACTTC. The whole variable domain, remainder taken from reference TRBV7-2 and TRBJ2-7, is GAGVSQSPSNKVTEKGKDVELRCDPISGHTALYWYRQSLGQGLEFLIYFQGNSAPDKSGLPSDRFSAERTGGSVSTLTIQRTQQEDSAVYLCASSLVGLAERYEQYFGPGTRLTVT.

In DNA, the CDR3 is TGTGCCAGCAGACCTCAGGGCCTGGATAGCAATCAGCCCCAGCATTTT. Its protein is CASRPQGLDSNQPQHF. V is TRBV27 and J is TRBJ1-5; possible D gene TRBD1, 5 bases. CDR3 length: 16 residues. V was pared by 6 bases and J by 0 bases, with 15 bases between. Germline V gene sequence: CDR1 MNHEY, CDR2 SMNVEV (reference sequence).

V usage is TRBV18 and J usage is TRBJ1-4; tentatively, D is TRBD1 (5 bases). The CDR3 totals 15 residues. Trimming pared 2 bases from V and 5 bases from J, leaving 12 bases between. Germline CDR1 reads KGHSH; CDR2 reads LQKENI. The CDR3, as DNA: TGTGCCAGCTCACCAAGTCAAGGGGAAAATGAAAAACTGTTTTTT. It specifies CASSPSQGENEKLFF.

The chain uses TRBV5-6 and TRBJ2-1, with no clear D. CDR3 length: 16 amino acids. Trimming cost V 2 bases and J 2 bases, with 14 bases left between them. CDR1 is SGHDT, CDR2 YYEEEE, per germline. The CDR3 region is CASSFHSAVTYNEQFF. The CDR3 coding sequence is TGTGCCAGCAGCTTCCATTCGGCAGTAACCTACAATGAGCAGTTCTTC.

This rearrangement joins TRBV28 to TRBJ2-6; 7 nucleotides match TRBD1. J was trimmed by 0 bases and V by 5 bases; bases with no gene match: 4. There are 16 residues in the CDR3. Germline V gives CDR1 MDHEN, CDR2 SYDVKM. The CDR3 coding sequence is TGTGCCAGCAGTACACCAGGGGGCTCTGGGGCCAACGTCCTGACTTTC. It yields the protein CASSTPGGSGANVLTF.

This chain joins TRBV7-9 and TRBJ1-2; D ambiguous. V dropped 1 base and J dropped 5 bases, with 14 bases sitting between them. Germline V CDR1 and CDR2: SEHNR, FQNEAQ (reference sequence). The CDR3 consists of 15 residues. The CDR3, as DNA: TGTGCCAGCAGCTTAGGAGGAGCATCCCGATATGGCTACACCTTC. It codes for CASSLGGASRYGYTF.

This rearrangement joins TRBV5-6 to TRBJ2-7; perhaps TRBD1 as D (5 bases). The germline V and J ends were trimmed by 0 bases and 2 bases, with 12 bases remaining between them. Germline V gives CDR1 SGHDT, CDR2 YYEEEE. This CDR3 comprises 15 residues. The chain's CDR3 is CASSLGQGYAYEQYF. The DNA of the CDR3 is TGTGCCAGCAGCTTGGGGCAGGGATACGCCTACGAGCAGTACTTC.

V gene TRBV27 combines with J gene TRBJ2-7, with D perhaps TRBD2 (6 bases). There are 16 residues in the CDR3. V was cut by 2 bases and J by 3 bases, with 17 bases left in between. CDR1 is MNHEY and CDR2 is SMNVEV in the germline V gene (reference sequence). The DNA of the CDR3 is TGTGCCAGCAGTTTAACCTGGACCGGGAGCCTCTACGAGCAGTACTTC. This encodes CASSLTWTGSLYEQYF.

This clone was observed a single time. Other nucleotide sequences in the sample specify the same CDR3. This chain connects TRBV11-2 to TRBJ1-4; 10 bases align to TRBD1. Trimming removed 4 bases from V and 7 bases from J; junction bases left unmatched: 6. Germline CDR1 SGHAT, CDR2 FQNNGV. The CDR3 extends over 15 amino acids. As DNA, the CDR3 is TGTGCCAGCAGCTCTCCCGGGACAGGGGTTGAAAAACTGTTTTTT. This gives the protein CASSSPGTGVEKLFF.

V gene TRBV3-1 (or the pseudogene TRBV3-2) combines with J gene TRBJ1-6; TRBD1 might be the D (5 bases). Trimming stripped 1 base from V and 4 bases from J, with 11 bases between. Germline lookup yields CDR1 LGHDT and CDR2 YNNKEL (reference sequence). The CDR3 covers 16 residues. CDR3 protein: CASSQGWGSYNSPLHF. CDR3 DNA sequence: TGTGCCAGCAGCCAAGGGTGGGGCAGTTATAATTCACCCCTCCACTTT.

The CDR3 nucleotides are TGTGCCAGCAGTTTCTGGGAGACTGAAGCTTTCTTT. Translation gives CASSFWETEAFF. The gene calls are TRBV28 and TRBJ1-1; D gene uncertain. The V gene's germline CDR1 is MDHEN and CDR2 SYDVKM. The CDR3 has 12 amino acids. V dropped 3 bases and J dropped 5 bases, with 7 bases sitting between them.

The J gene is TRBJ2-7, the V gene TRBV3-1 (or the pseudogene TRBV3-2); 12 bases align to TRBD2. CDR3 size: 15 residues. Germline CDR1 and CDR2: LGHDT and YNNKEL (reference sequence). The trim removed 5 bases at V and 6 bases at J, leaving 8 bases unmatched. CDR3 protein: CASSWQLAGGPEQYF. The CDR3 nucleotides read TGTGCCAGCAGCTGGCAACTAGCGGGAGGTCCCGAGCAGTACTTC.

V and J are TRBV7-9 and TRBJ1-1; D remains ambiguous. Between the trimmed V and J ends, which lost 5 bases and 4 bases, there was a span of 14 bases. There are 14 residues in the CDR3. Germline V gene lookup returns CDR1 SEHNR and CDR2 FQNEAQ (reference sequence). Here the CDR3 DNA reads TGTGCCAGCAGCCCCCGGATGGGAGGCACTGAAGCTTTCTTT. Translation gives CASSPRMGGTEAFF.